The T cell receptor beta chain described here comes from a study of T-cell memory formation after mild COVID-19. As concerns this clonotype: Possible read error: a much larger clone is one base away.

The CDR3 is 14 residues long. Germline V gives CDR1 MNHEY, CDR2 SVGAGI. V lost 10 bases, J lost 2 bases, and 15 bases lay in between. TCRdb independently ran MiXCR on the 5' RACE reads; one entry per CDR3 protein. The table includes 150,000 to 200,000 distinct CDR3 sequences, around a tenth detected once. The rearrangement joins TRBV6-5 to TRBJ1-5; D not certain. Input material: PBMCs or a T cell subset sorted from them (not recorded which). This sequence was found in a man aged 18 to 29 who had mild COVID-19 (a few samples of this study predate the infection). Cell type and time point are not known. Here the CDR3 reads CAISRAVGNQPQHF. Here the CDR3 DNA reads TGTGCCATCAGCCGAGCGGTGGGCAATCAGCCCCAGCATTTT.